A selection of T cell receptor beta chains follows, all from one sample in a study of Ad26.COV2.S vaccination and SARS-CoV-2 variants. Measured with immunoSEQ multiplex PCR; TCRdb has only the in-frame clones, and not every one. The table shows about 380,000 clones, with around 82% occurring only once. The starting material was peripheral blood, obtained in a trial of Ad26.COV2.S vaccine versus placebo. The receptors stem from a person aged 18-65 years who received the Ad26.COV2.S COVID-19 vaccine or a placebo. CDR3s include the opening cysteine and the closing phenylalanine or tryptophan. A D gene is named only where the DNA matches it firmly.

CDR3aa	d_gene	j_gene	v_gene
CASSSGTSGGVNTQYF	TRBD2	TRBJ2-3	TRBV5-5
CASGPGTSNTGELFF	NA	TRBJ2-2	TRBV2
CASSVLLLPRRAGPGANVLTF	NA	TRBJ2-6	TRBV10-1
CASSQSGRDEKLFF	NA	TRBJ1-4	TRBV9
CASSSGTANQPQHF	TRBD1	TRBJ1-5	TRBV7-9
CASSRVGDEQYF	NA	TRBJ2-7	TRBV18
CASSQGGFYGYTF	NA	TRBJ1-2	TRBV14
CASSSLTGQGETQYF	TRBD1	TRBJ2-5	TRBV10-2
CAWSVRGPRPNEKLFF	NA	TRBJ1-4	TRBV30
CASSLGQRVYGYTF	NA	TRBJ1-2	TRBV19
CASSPGGTVYGYTF	TRBD1	TRBJ1-2	TRBV7-2
CASSQNQGPETQYF	NA	TRBJ2-5	TRBV7-9
CASSKGANTEAFF	TRBD1	TRBJ1-1	TRBV9
CASSLIPGSNTEAFF	NA	TRBJ1-1	TRBV7-3
CASSLVAATGYTF	NA	TRBJ1-2	TRBV7-9
CASSLGAVSTDTQYF	NA	TRBJ2-3	TRBV5-6
CASNRGRGGYTF	NA	TRBJ1-2	TRBV6-5
CASSFLPTSGVGTQYF	TRBD2	TRBJ2-5	TRBV6-5
CASSPGTGSLANQPQHF	TRBD1	TRBJ1-5	TRBV7-6
CASSLARYMNTEAFF	NA	TRBJ1-1	TRBV4-1
CASSPQTGPYTGELFF	NA	TRBJ2-2	TRBV11-2
CASSIQGYNSPLHF	NA	TRBJ1-6	TRBV7-3
CASSLQGYTEAFF	NA	TRBJ1-1	TRBV13
CASSSIGGAQYF	TRBD2	TRBJ2-5	TRBV7-9
CATSRQGGETQYF	NA	TRBJ2-5	TRBV15
CASSVGGQNEQFF	NA	TRBJ2-1	TRBV9
CSARTIPGGTGELFF	TRBD2	TRBJ2-2	TRBV29-1
CASSLVASADTQYF	NA	TRBJ2-3	TRBV7-9
CASSAEAGTGAYEQYF	TRBD1	TRBJ2-7	TRBV7-6
CAWSATQGEQFF	NA	TRBJ2-1	TRBV30
CASSLRDTQYF	NA	TRBJ2-3	TRBV7-2
CASSLVTYGQYF	NA	TRBJ2-7	TRBV7-9
CATSSPGSTHSPLHF	NA	TRBJ1-6	TRBV15
CASSQLTGRSYGYTF	NA	TRBJ1-2	TRBV4-3
CASSRKLERKYNYGYTF	NA	TRBJ1-2	TRBV13
CASSIRLNSGNTIYF	NA	TRBJ1-3	TRBV19
CASSFPGAGFYGYTF	NA	TRBJ1-2	TRBV7-2
CASSSGARYEQYF	NA	TRBJ2-7	TRBV27
CASSIVDSTDTQYF	NA	TRBJ2-3	TRBV19
CASSQEGQGIYEKLFF	NA	TRBJ1-4	TRBV4-2
CASSLRSGLNGYTF	NA	TRBJ1-2	TRBV27
CASGPRGPYEQYF	NA	TRBJ2-7	TRBV6-5
CASSQEVSGTYEQYF	TRBD2	TRBJ2-7	TRBV4-2
CASSQGRQGASLGYTF	TRBD1	TRBJ1-2	TRBV4-3